Listed below are T cell receptor beta chains from one sample, sequenced in a study of Ad26.COV2.S vaccination and SARS-CoV-2 variants. Sequencing was performed with immunoSEQ multiplex PCR; in TCRdb, only in-frame clones are kept and a portion is missing. The table shows about 350,000 clones, with about 88% occurring only once. The sequencing here drew on peripheral blood, taken in a trial of Ad26.COV2.S vaccine versus placebo. The receptors come from a person between 18 and 59 years old who received the Ad26.COV2.S COVID-19 vaccine or a placebo. CDR3s leave out the opening cysteine and the closing phenylalanine or tryptophan.

TRBV11-2	TRBJ2-3	ASSFPLTGKGADTQY
TRBV5-1	TRBJ2-7	ASSWDSPTYEQY
TRBV3-1/TRBV3-2	TRBJ2-4	ASSPYREAKNIQY
TRBV28	TRBJ1-5	ASSLGQEDQPQH
TRBV2	TRBJ1-5	ASSGGYQPQH
TRBV6-4	TRBJ2-3	ASSENGGIDTQY
TRBV5-4	TRBJ2-3	ASSLAGPGTDTQY
TRBV10-2	TRBJ1-1	ASSSHTEAF
TRBV7-9	TRBJ1-2	ASSPEGHAVVGYGYT
TRBV20-1	TRBJ1-4	SASRQGWEKLF
TRBV5-1	TRBJ2-7	ASSRVGAVVEQY
TRBV5-6	TRBJ2-5	ASSSGTGRETQY
TRBV27	TRBJ1-2	ASSPINRVSHGYT
TRBV7-2	TRBJ2-5	ASSRGLGQETQY
TRBV6-6	TRBJ1-1	ASITGPVTEAF
TRBV7-9	TRBJ2-1	ASSFREIGNNEQF
TRBV7-3	TRBJ2-5	ASSRDPRETQY
TRBV5-4	TRBJ2-3	ASSTGSGRGTDTQY
TRBV7-2	TRBJ1-1	ASSSQGNTEAF
TRBV29-1	TRBJ1-1	SVGAGAGI
TRBV7-9	TRBJ2-3	ASSQSSNTQY
TRBV7-2	TRBJ1-5	ASSLGISNQPQH
TRBV27	TRBJ1-2	ASRWGVGDGYT
TRBV5-1	TRBJ2-5	ASSPGTEGETQY
TRBV6-2/TRBV6-3	TRBJ1-5	ASSYENGAGSNQPQH
TRBV6-6	TRBJ1-3	ASSYGHAGNTIY
TRBV28	TRBJ2-1	ASGGLAGPNEQF
TRBV2	TRBJ2-1	ASSEASGTGAYNEQF
TRBV12-3/TRBV12-4	TRBJ2-7	ASSFGSEGEQY
TRBV6-1	TRBJ2-7	ASSETGGASYEQY
TRBV11-2	TRBJ2-3	ASSLGTGKVDTQY
TRBV7-8	TRBJ2-3	ASSLVRGTSDTQY
TRBV6-2/TRBV6-3	TRBJ2-3	ASSFQGAGTDTQY
TRBV19	TRBJ2-7	ASSMQGASYEQY
TRBV27	TRBJ1-5	ASSLSGGTGNQPQH
TRBV7-2	TRBJ2-7	ASSPSGGTGWEQY
TRBV5-6	TRBJ2-2	ASSLDVGELF
TRBV5-1	TRBJ1-6	ASSLVGGTSYNSPLH
TRBV7-3	TRBJ1-1	ASSPSHSNTEAF
TRBV4-3	TRBJ1-6	ASSEQGFNSPLH
TRBV6-2/TRBV6-3	TRBJ1-1	ASSYSARTGRGTEAF
TRBV19	TRBJ2-5	ASSIGRSQETQY
TRBV5-6	TRBJ2-5	ASRRLRGPPETQY